This T cell receptor beta chain was found in a study of cytomegalovirus exposure and HLA in healthy donors. Some clones are missing from TCRdb's copy, which holds only in-frame ones; the method was immunoSEQ multiplex PCR. The sample holds over 150,000 clones, more than 65% seen once. The sequenced material came from PBMCs. The sequence was obtained from a woman aged 18 to 35 in good health and CMV-seropositive.

CDR3 in amino acids: CASSLESWYNTGELFF. The CDR3 region has the DNA TGTGCCAGCAGCTTAGAAAGCTGGTATAACACCGGGGAGCTGTTTTTT. V is TRBV11-2 and J is TRBJ2-2; D is uncertain. Germline CDR1 SGHAT, CDR2 FQNNGV. The CDR3 runs 16 residues. Trimming pared 0 bases from V and 2 bases from J, leaving 10 bases between.